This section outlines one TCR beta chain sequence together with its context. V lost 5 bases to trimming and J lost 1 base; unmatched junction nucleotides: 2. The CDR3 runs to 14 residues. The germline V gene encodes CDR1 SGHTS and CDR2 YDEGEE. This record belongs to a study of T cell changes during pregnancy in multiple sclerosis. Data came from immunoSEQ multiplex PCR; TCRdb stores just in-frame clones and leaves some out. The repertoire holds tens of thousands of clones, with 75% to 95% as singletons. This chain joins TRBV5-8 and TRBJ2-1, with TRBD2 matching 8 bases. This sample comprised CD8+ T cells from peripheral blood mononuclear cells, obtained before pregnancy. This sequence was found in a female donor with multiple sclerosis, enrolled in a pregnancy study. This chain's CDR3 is CASRIAGSYNEQFF. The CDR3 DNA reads TGTGCCAGCAGAATAGCGGGGTCCTACAATGAGCAGTTCTTC.